Presented here are 32 T cell receptor beta chains from one specimen sequenced in a study of identical twins. TCRdb recomputed calls from the 5' RACE reads with MiXCR, one row per CDR3 protein. The sample yields 280,000 or so distinct CDR3 sequences, about 8.3% seen once. The same sample was also studied in work on yellow fever vaccine responses in identical twins.

The sequencing input was memory (CD45RO+) T cells sorted from blood. These receptor sequences come from a woman between 18 and 30 years old in good health.

At least ten counts were recorded for this clonotype. The chain combines TRBV7-3 with TRBJ2-5; 8 bases agree with TRBD1. CDR3 length equals 14 residues. V dropped 2 bases and J dropped 4; count of bases not matched to a gene: 3. CDR1 and CDR2 from the germline V gene are SGHTA and FQGTGA. This CDR3 reads CASSLQGAGETQYF. CDR3 DNA sequence: TGTGCCAGCAGCTTACAGGGGGCCGGAGAGACCCAGTACTTC.

The chain uses TRBV6-1 and TRBJ2-5; TRBD2 agrees at 14 bases. There are 18 residues in the CDR3. Germline CDR1 MNHNS, CDR2 SASEGT. V lost 6 bases and J lost 1; bases outside the gene matches: 10. CDR3 coding DNA: TGTGCCAGCAGCTGGGCGGGACTAGCGGGGGCCTCCCAAGAGACCCAGTACTTC. Translating it yields CASSWAGLAGASQETQYF.

This clonotype came up a few times. The rearrangement links TRBV5-1 to TRBJ2-2; possible D gene TRBD2, 5 bases. Germline assignment: CDR1 SGHRS and CDR2 YFSETQ. Trimming shortened V by 3 bases and J by 7 bases, and 13 bases separated the two germline ends. The CDR3 loop spans 14 amino acids. The CDR3 region is CASSSTTGSGELFF. In DNA form, the CDR3 reads TGCGCCAGCAGCTCAACCACGGGGAGCGGGGAGCTGTTTTTT.

This clonotype was counted between two and nine times. The V and J genes are TRBV7-9 and TRBJ1-1, with D possibly matching TRBD1 (5 bases). V lost 5 bases and J lost 6, with 10 bases in between. The V gene's germline CDR1 is SEHNR and CDR2 FQNEAQ (reference sequence). This CDR3 is 12 amino acids long. CDR3 residues: CASSSDRAEAFF. DNA for the CDR3: TGTGCCAGCAGCAGCGACAGAGCTGAAGCTTTCTTT.

This clonotype was seen at least ten times. The chain recombines TRBV12-3 or TRBV12-4 with TRBJ1-5; tentatively, D is TRBD1 (6 bases). The CDR3 totals 13 residues. V lost 8 bases, J lost 6 bases, and 14 bases lay in between. Written as DNA, the CDR3 is TGTGCCAGCGAACAGGGAGGTGGTCAGCCCCAGCATTTT. This sequence encodes CASEQGGGQPQHF.

This clonotype was seen at least ten times. V gene TRBV6-5 combines with J gene TRBJ2-7; D gene ambiguous. The CDR3 is 12 residues long. Germline V lookup: CDR1 MNHEY, CDR2 SVGAGI. Deletions cut 3 bases from V and 3 bases from J, with 6 bases between. The CDR3 nucleotides read TGTGCCAGCAGTTATGTCCGCTACGAGCAGTACGTC. This gives the protein CASSYVRYEQYV.

Only a few counts were recorded for this clonotype. The chain carries TRBV28 and TRBJ1-1; 7 bases line up with TRBD1. Germline V gene lookup returns CDR1 MDHEN and CDR2 SYDVKM. Germline trimming cut 7 bases from V and 0 bases from J; bases unmatched to any gene: 11. This CDR3 is 16 amino acids long. This CDR3 is CASTSRDRKLNTEAFF. CDR3 bases: TGTGCCAGCACCTCCCGGGACAGAAAGCTGAACACTGAAGCTTTCTTT.

This clonotype was seen a handful of times. The chain joins TRBV24-1 to TRBJ2-2; 7 bases are a match to TRBD1. The CDR3 extends over 15 amino acids. V lost 6 bases, J lost 3 bases, and 6 bases stayed unmatched. Germline loops: CDR1 KGHDR, CDR2 SFDVKD. CDR3 DNA sequence: TGTGCCACCAGTCCCCACACAGGGGACACCGGGGAGCTGTTTTTT. It specifies CATSPHTGDTGELFF.

This clonotype turned up a few times. The V call is TRBV3-1, the J call TRBJ2-1, with D perhaps TRBD1 or TRBD2 (7 bases each). The germline gives CDR1 LGHDT, CDR2 YNNKEL (reference sequence). The ends were cut back, 0 bases at V and 3 bases at J, with 18 bases in the middle. The CDR3 covers 18 residues. CDR3 residues: CASSQDTRGRGGYNEQFF. CDR3 in DNA: TGTGCCAGCAGCCAAGATACGCGGGGCAGGGGGGGCTACAATGAGCAGTTCTTC.

This clonotype has just a few counts. Here the CDR3 reads CASRLSGIGGELFF. The CDR3 DNA follows: TGTGCCAGCAGACTCTCAGGGATCGGGGGGGAGCTGTTTTTT. This chain connects TRBV2 to TRBJ2-2; D is perhaps TRBD1 (5 bases). There are 14 residues in the CDR3. Germline V gene data show CDR1 as SNHLY and CDR2 as FYNNEI. Trimming stripped 6 bases from V and 8 bases from J, with 16 bases between.

In its sample, this clonotype was seen many times. The V call is TRBV20-1, the J call TRBJ2-5; TRBD1 agrees at 7 bases. J gave up 5 bases and V 4 bases, and 7 bases lay outside the gene matches. This CDR3 has 13 amino acids. The germline CDR1 and CDR2 sequences are DFQATT and SNEGSKA (reference sequence). The CDR3 nucleotides are TGCAGTGCTACCACCGGGACAGCGGAGACCCAGTACTTC. Translated, it gives CSATTGTAETQYF.

This chain connects TRBV20-1 to TRBJ2-2, with TRBD2 identical over 7 bases. Germline V gene sequence: CDR1 DFQATT, CDR2 SNEGSKA (reference sequence). V shed 6 bases and J 4 bases; nucleotides not matched to a gene: 8. The CDR3 has 14 residues. CDR3 in DNA: TGCAGTGCCCTAACTAGCGCGGGCACCGGGGAGCTGTTTTTT. Protein product: CSALTSAGTGELFF.

This clonotype was picked up many times. This rearrangement joins TRBV3-1 to TRBJ2-1; TRBD1 matches at 9 bases. This CDR3 contains 16 residues. V trimming: 1 base; J trimming: 8 bases; junction bases outside the gene matches: 9. The germline V gene has CDR1 LGHDT and CDR2 YNNKEL (reference sequence). The CDR3 DNA is TGTGCCAGCAGCCAAGCCAGAGGACAGGGGTTTGATGAGCAGTTCTTC. Its translation: CASSQARGQGFDEQFF.

This clonotype came up many times. The chain combines TRBV12-3 or TRBV12-4 with TRBJ2-5, with TRBD2 identical over 10 bases. V shed 6 bases and J 1 base; nucleotides not matched to a gene: 8. The CDR3 consists of 16 residues. The CDR3 loop is CASSPSGRATQETQYF. DNA for the CDR3: TGTGCCAGCAGCCCCAGCGGGAGGGCTACCCAAGAGACCCAGTACTTC.

This clonotype was seen many times. V gene TRBV7-8 combines with J gene TRBJ2-2; possible D gene TRBD2, 5 bases. Germline CDR1 reads SGHVS; CDR2 reads FQNEAQ. Trimming left V 2 bases short and J 7 bases short, with 17 bases between. CDR3 length: 16 residues. This chain's CDR3 is CASSLSRSTIGGELFF. The CDR3 DNA reads as TGTGCCAGCAGCTTATCGAGGTCGACTATCGGCGGGGAGCTGTTTTTT. The full variable domain, with the rest looked up from reference TRBV7-8 and TRBJ2-2, is GAGVSQSPRYKVAKRGQDVALRCDPISGHVSLFWYQQALGQGPEFLTYFQNEAQLDKSGLPSDRFFAERPEGSVSTLKIQRTQQEDSAVYLCASSLSRSTIGGELFFGEGSRLTVL.

This clonotype has just a few counts. The rearrangement links TRBV27 to TRBJ2-4; D gene unclear. V shed 2 bases and J shed 0 bases, with 8 bases lying between them. Germline CDR1 is MNHEY and CDR2 is SMNVEV (reference sequence). This CDR3 region has 15 residues. CDR3: CASSLIAGAKNIQYF. As DNA, the CDR3 is TGTGCCAGCAGTTTAATAGCTGGAGCCAAAAACATTCAGTACTTC.

This clonotype was picked up many times. The genes are TRBV29-1 and TRBJ2-6; the match to TRBD1 covers 8 bases. The CDR3 has 16 amino acids. Looked up from germline, CDR1 is SQVTM and CDR2 is ANQGSEA. V trimming: 5 bases; J trimming: 0 bases; junction bases outside the gene matches: 6. Here the CDR3 DNA reads TGCAGCGTTCGCGGGACAGGTCCCTCTGGGGCCAACGTCCTGACTTTC. This gives the protein CSVRGTGPSGANVLTF.

A few counts support this clonotype. The V gene is TRBV5-1, the J gene TRBJ2-5; TRBD1 aligns across 7 bases. Per germline, CDR1 SGHRS and CDR2 YFSETQ. The CDR3 length is 17 residues. V trimming: 0 bases; J trimming: 4 bases; junction bases outside the gene matches: 12. Here the CDR3 DNA reads TGCGCCAGCAGCTTGGGAGCGGTGACAGGGTCCCTAGAGACCCAGTACTTC. Protein: CASSLGAVTGSLETQYF.

Ten or more counts support this clonotype. The genes are TRBV4-1 and TRBJ2-2; 9 nucleotides agree with TRBD2. V lost 0 bases to trimming and J lost 9 bases; unmatched junction nucleotides: 8. The CDR3 sequence is 16 residues long. Looked up from germline, CDR1 is MGHRA and CDR2 is YSYEKL. The CDR3 coding sequence is TGCGCCAGCAGCCAAGACGTTGCGGGGGGGCCTAGGGAGCTGTTTTTT. Translating gives CASSQDVAGGPRELFF.

V is TRBV6-5 and J is TRBJ1-4; D gene unclear. Germline CDR1 is MNHEY and CDR2 is SVGAGI. CDR3 length equals 16 residues. The V end lost 2 bases, the J end lost 10 bases, and 20 bases lay between the germline ends. CDR3 DNA sequence: TGTGCCAGCAGTTACGGTGTGACACAAATCACGGGAAAACTGTTTTTT. This encodes CASSYGVTQITGKLFF.

This clonotype has a count of ten or more. V usage is TRBV20-1 and J usage is TRBJ2-7; the D gene is possibly TRBD1 (7 bases). The CDR3 contains 16 residues. CDR1 and CDR2 from the germline V gene are DFQATT and SNEGSKA (reference sequence). The V and J ends lost 1 base and 4 bases respectively, with 20 bases between them. The CDR3 loop is CSARGGEQGFRYEQYF. The CDR3 DNA reads as TGCAGTGCTAGAGGGGGGGAACAGGGGTTCCGATACGAGCAGTACTTC.

The rearrangement links TRBV19 to TRBJ2-6; D is unclear. The CDR3 extends over 16 amino acids. With 0 bases removed from V and 1 base from J, the gap between germline ends came to 7 bases. Germline lookup yields CDR1 LNHDA and CDR2 SQIVND (reference sequence). The CDR3 DNA reads TGTGCCAGTAGTATAGATAATAGGTCTGGGGCCAACGTCCTGACTTTC. Encoded protein: CASSIDNRSGANVLTF. The full variable domain, rest sourced from reference TRBV19 and TRBJ2-6, is DGGITQSPKYLFRKEGQNVTLSCEQNLNHDAMYWYRQDPGQGLRLIYYSQIVNDFQKGDIAEGYSVSREKKESFPLTVTSAQKNPTAFYLCASSIDNRSGANVLTFGAGSRLTVL.

In this sample, this clonotype turned up a few times. The chain carries TRBV6-5 and TRBJ1-1; D gene uncertain. The ends were cut back, 0 bases at V and 4 bases at J, with 15 bases in the middle. Germline loops: CDR1 MNHEY, CDR2 SVGAGI. The CDR3 has 16 residues. CDR3 nucleotides: TGTGCCAGCAGTTACTCGCCCCCGGGAGTAGCCACTGAAGCTTTCTTT. It encodes CASSYSPPGVATEAFF.

This clonotype was detected a few times. This chain uses TRBV25-1 with TRBJ2-1; 16 bases map to TRBD2. Germline CDR1 is MGHDK and CDR2 is SYGVNS. The CDR3 sequence is 17 residues long. J was trimmed by 6 bases and V by 4 bases; bases with no gene match: 6. CDR3 amino acids: CASSGPGLAGGVNEQFF. The CDR3 bases are TGTGCCAGCAGTGGACCGGGACTAGCGGGAGGGGTCAATGAGCAGTTCTTC.

This clonotype was seen at least ten times. The chain links TRBV5-1 to TRBJ1-5; D call uncertain. The CDR3 covers 15 residues. V lost 0 bases, J lost 2 bases, and 9 bases lay in between. CDR1 is SGHRS, CDR2 YFSETQ, per germline. The CDR3, as DNA: TGCGCCAGCAGCTTGGGGTACGGGGGCAATCAGCCCCAGCATTTT. Translated: CASSLGYGGNQPQHF.

The V gene is TRBV5-6, the J gene TRBJ2-1, with 13 bases lining up with TRBD2. CDR1 and CDR2 (germline): SGHDT, YYEEEE. J lost 6 bases, V lost 6 bases, and 18 bases had no gene match. The CDR3 covers 19 residues. The CDR3 nucleotides are TGTGCCAGCAAGGAACGGACAGGGAGAAGACTAGCGGGAGGCAATGAGCAGTTCTTC. Translated: CASKERTGRRLAGGNEQFF. Combining the CDR3 with reference TRBV5-6 and TRBJ2-1 gives the whole variable domain DAGVTQSPTHLIKTRGQQVTLRCSPKSGHDTVSWYQQALGQGPQFIFQYYEEEERQRGNFPDRFSGHQFPNYSSELNVNALLLGDSALYLCASKERTGRRLAGGNEQFFGPGTRLTVL.

This clonotype was observed a few times. The rearrangement joins TRBV5-1 to TRBJ2-2; D is uncertain. The ends were cut back, 7 bases at V and 0 bases at J, with 4 bases in the middle. The CDR3 is 12 amino acids. Germline-derived CDR1 and CDR2 are SGHRS and YFSETQ. This CDR3 reads CASRSNTGELFF. CDR3 in DNA: TGCGCCAGCCGCTCGAACACCGGGGAGCTGTTTTTT.

This clonotype has only a few counts. This chain joins TRBV29-1 and TRBJ1-2, with D unclear. The CDR3 sequence is 14 residues long. In germline, CDR1 is SQVTM, CDR2 ANQGSEA. The V end lost 5 bases, the J end lost 6 bases, and 19 bases lay between the germline ends. In DNA, the CDR3 is TGCAGCGTTCATGCAGGAGGGCCTCTGAATGGCTACACCTTC. Translating gives CSVHAGGPLNGYTF.

The rearrangement joins TRBV29-1 to TRBJ2-1; no clear D gene. This CDR3 is built from 10 residues. Germline V gene data show CDR1 as SQVTM and CDR2 as ANQGSEA. The germline V and J ends were trimmed by 4 bases and 9 bases, with 7 bases remaining between them. The DNA of the CDR3 is TGCAGCGTTGGGTCGGCTGAGCAGTTCTTC. Protein product: CSVGSAEQFF.

This clonotype was counted a few times. The chain recombines TRBV27 with TRBJ1-6; tentatively, D is TRBD1 (6 bases). The CDR3 is made up of 14 amino acids. The V end was cut by 3 bases, the J end by 7 bases, with 10 bases between. Germline CDR1 is MNHEY and CDR2 is SMNVEV (reference sequence). The CDR3 nucleotides are TGTGCCAGCAGTTTCAGGGGTTGGAATTCACCCCTCCACTTT. Protein: CASSFRGWNSPLHF.

This clonotype was counted ten times or more. This chain uses TRBV27 with TRBJ2-5, with 15 nucleotides matching TRBD2. CDR3 length: 16 residues. The germline CDR1 and CDR2 sequences are MNHEY and SMNVEV (reference sequence). V was pared by 6 bases and J by 2 bases, with 4 bases of the junction left unmatched. Here the CDR3 reads CASRRGLAGGQETQYF. CDR3 DNA: TGTGCCAGCAGGCGGGGACTAGCGGGAGGTCAAGAGACCCAGTACTTC.

This CDR3 is CSAVNSGGASDTQYF. CDR3 sequence (DNA): TGCAGTGCTGTAAATAGCGGGGGGGCCTCAGATACGCAGTATTTT. The J gene is TRBJ2-3, the V gene TRBV20-1; 11 bases match TRBD2. This CDR3 is built from 15 residues. The ends lost 5 bases at V and 4 bases at J; junction bases unmatched: 8. The V gene's germline CDR1 is DFQATT and CDR2 SNEGSKA (reference sequence).